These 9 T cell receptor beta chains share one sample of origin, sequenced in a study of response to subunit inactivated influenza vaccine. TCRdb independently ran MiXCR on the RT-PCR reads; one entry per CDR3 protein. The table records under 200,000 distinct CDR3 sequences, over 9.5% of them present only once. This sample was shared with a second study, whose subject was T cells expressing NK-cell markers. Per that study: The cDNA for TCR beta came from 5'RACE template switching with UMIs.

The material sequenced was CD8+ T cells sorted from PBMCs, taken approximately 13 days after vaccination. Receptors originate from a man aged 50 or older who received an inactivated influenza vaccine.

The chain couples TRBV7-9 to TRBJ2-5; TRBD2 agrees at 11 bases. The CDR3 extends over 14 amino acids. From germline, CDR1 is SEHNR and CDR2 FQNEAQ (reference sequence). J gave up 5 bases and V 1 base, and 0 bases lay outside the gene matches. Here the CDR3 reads CASSLVAGGETQYF. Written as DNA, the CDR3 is TGTGCCAGCAGCTTAGTAGCGGGGGGGGAGACCCAGTACTTC.

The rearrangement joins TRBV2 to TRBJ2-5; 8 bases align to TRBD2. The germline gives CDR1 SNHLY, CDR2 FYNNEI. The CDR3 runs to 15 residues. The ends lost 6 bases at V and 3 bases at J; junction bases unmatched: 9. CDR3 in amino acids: CASRPGGGRKETQYF. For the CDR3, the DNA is TGTGCCAGCAGGCCGGGCGGGGGGCGGAAAGAGACCCAGTACTTC.

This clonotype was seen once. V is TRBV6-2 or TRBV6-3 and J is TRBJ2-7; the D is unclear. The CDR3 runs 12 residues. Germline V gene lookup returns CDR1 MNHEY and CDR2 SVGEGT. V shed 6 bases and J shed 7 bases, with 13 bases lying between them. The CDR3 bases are TGTGCCAGCAGCCCTTACAACGGAGAGCAGTACTTC. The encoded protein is CASSPYNGEQYF.

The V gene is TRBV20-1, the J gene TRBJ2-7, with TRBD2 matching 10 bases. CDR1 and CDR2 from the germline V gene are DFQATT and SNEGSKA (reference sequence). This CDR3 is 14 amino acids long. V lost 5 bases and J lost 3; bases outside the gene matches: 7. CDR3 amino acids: CSAFRLAGSYEQYF. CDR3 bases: TGCAGTGCTTTTAGACTAGCGGGTAGCTACGAGCAGTACTTC.

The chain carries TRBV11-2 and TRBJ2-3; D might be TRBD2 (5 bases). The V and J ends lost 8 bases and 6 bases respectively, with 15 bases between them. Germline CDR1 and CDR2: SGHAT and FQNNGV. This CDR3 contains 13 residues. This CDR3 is CASGLSPGDTQYF. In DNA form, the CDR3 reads TGTGCCAGCGGCCTGAGTCCGGGGGATACGCAGTATTTT.

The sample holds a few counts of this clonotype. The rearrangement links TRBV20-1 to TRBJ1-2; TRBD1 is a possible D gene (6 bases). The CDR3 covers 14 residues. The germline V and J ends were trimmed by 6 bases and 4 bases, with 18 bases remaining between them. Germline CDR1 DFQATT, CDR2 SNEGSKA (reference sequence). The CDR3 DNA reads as TGCAGTGCCCCGGGGGCACCTTTATCCTATGGCTACACCTTC. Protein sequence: CSAPGAPLSYGYTF.

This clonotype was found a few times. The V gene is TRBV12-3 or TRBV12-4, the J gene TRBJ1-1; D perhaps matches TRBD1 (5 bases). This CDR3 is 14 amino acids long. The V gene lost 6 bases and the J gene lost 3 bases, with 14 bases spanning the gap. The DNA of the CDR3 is TGTGCCAGCAGCTCCGTTGGGGGGGACACTGAAGCTTTCTTT. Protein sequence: CASSSVGGDTEAFF.

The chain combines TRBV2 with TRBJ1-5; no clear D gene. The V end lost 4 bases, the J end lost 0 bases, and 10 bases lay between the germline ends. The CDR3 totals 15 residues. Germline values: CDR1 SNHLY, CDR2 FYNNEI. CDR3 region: CASSGGFNSNQPQHF. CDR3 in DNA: TGTGCCAGCAGTGGTGGATTCAATAGCAATCAGCCCCAGCATTTT.

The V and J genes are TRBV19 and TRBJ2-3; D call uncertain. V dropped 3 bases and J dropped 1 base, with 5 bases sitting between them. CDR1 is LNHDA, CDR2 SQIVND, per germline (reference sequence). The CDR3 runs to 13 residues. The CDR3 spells CASSMDRTDTQYF. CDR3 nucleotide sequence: TGTGCCAGTAGTATGGACCGCACAGATACGCAGTATTTT. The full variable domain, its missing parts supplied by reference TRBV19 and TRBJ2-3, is DGGITQSPKYLFRKEGQNVTLSCEQNLNHDAMYWYRQDPGQGLRLIYYSQIVNDFQKGDIAEGYSVSREKKESFPLTVTSAQKNPTAFYLCASSMDRTDTQYFGPGTRLTVL.